Below are 3 T cell receptor beta chains sequenced from a single sample in a study of beta chain features in type 1 diabetes. Expressed TCRB transcripts were sequenced because the entire RNA isolate underwent reverse transcription. The data were produced by immunoSEQ multiplex PCR, yet TCRdb's version contains in-frame clones alone and is incomplete. This repertoire shows hundreds of thousands of clones, roughly 16% found once; its top ten account for 0.093%. The source material was naive CD4+ T cells from blood. The receptors originated from a man younger than 35 in good health.

This clone was seen a handful of times. The rearrangement joins TRBV7-6 to TRBJ1-1; the D gene is possibly TRBD1 (5 bases). Germline lookup yields CDR1 SGHVS and CDR2 FNYEAQ. The CDR3 covers 12 residues. Trimming pared 1 base from V and 6 bases from J, leaving 6 bases between. CDR3 sequence (DNA): TGTGCCAGCAGCTTAGGGGGCCCTGAAGCTTTCTTT. Its protein is CASSLGGPEAFF.

The chain recombines TRBV27 with TRBJ1-2, with a possible D match to TRBD1 (6 bases). Germline V CDR1 and CDR2: MNHEY, SMNVEV (reference sequence). Trimming shortened V by 3 bases and J by 8 bases, and 13 bases separated the two germline ends. CDR3 length: 13 amino acids. The CDR3 DNA sequence: TGTGCCAGCAGTTTCCTACAGGGAGGAGGCTACACCTTC. It yields the protein CASSFLQGGGYTF.

For the CDR3, the DNA is TGTGCCTGGAGTGTAGGTTCCGGTATCGGTGAAAAACTGTTTTTT. It yields the protein CAWSVGSGIGEKLFF. V usage is TRBV30 and J usage is TRBJ1-4; D is ambiguous. V was shortened by 0 bases and J by 7 bases, with 15 bases between the two germline ends. Germline CDR1 is GTSNPN and CDR2 is SVGIG (reference sequence). The length of the CDR3 is 15 residues.